Listed below are T cell receptor beta chains from one sample, sequenced in a study of OX40 agonist ivuxolimab in advanced cancers. The repertoire was sequenced with immunoSEQ multiplex PCR; TCRdb's copy has only in-frame clones and lacks some. The sample has roughly 100,000 clones, roughly 84% seen once. The sample consisted of CD4+ or CD8+ T cells sorted from blood, taken in a trial of the OX40 agonist ivuxolimab. Receptor source: an adult with an advanced solid tumor such as melanoma, head and neck, liver or kidney cancer. Each CDR3 is given with its conserved first and last residue. The D gene is left open where the match is weak. Size is omitted from some rows. Given values are once, few, many or a class for expanded clones.

D gene	V gene	J gene	clone size	CDR3 DNA	CDR3 protein
TRBD1	TRBV6-5	TRBJ2-7	.	TGTGCCAGCAGTGACTACAGGGGTGACGAGCAGTACTTC	CASSDYRGDEQYF
.	TRBV5-1	TRBJ1-1	.	TGCGCCAGCAGCTTGGTAGGGACGGTGAACACTGAAGCTTTCTTT	CASSLVGTVNTEAFF
.	TRBV9	TRBJ2-7	.	TGTGCCACCCCCCGGCGAGAGACAGCCTTGGGGAACGAGCAGTACTTC	CATPRRETALGNEQYF
.	TRBV30	TRBJ2-3	.	TGTGCCTGGAATTCAGGGGGCACAGATACGCAGTATTTT	CAWNSGGTDTQYF
.	TRBV6-5	TRBJ1-2	.	TGTGCCAGCAGTATTTCCAGGGCCTCCTTCTATGGCTACACCTTC	CASSISRASFYGYTF
.	TRBV2	TRBJ1-3	.	TGTGCCAGCAGCGCGGCGCGGGTAAACTCTGGAAACACCATATATTTT	CASSAARVNSGNTIYF
.	TRBV7-3	TRBJ1-2	.	TGTGCCAGCAGCTTACAGGGACACCCAACGGATGGCTACACCTTC	CASSLQGHPTDGYTF
TRBD2	TRBV7-6	TRBJ2-2	.	TGTGCCAGCAGCTTAAAGACTAGCGGGGGGGCCGGGGAGCTGTTTTTT	CASSLKTSGGAGELFF
TRBD1	TRBV29-1	TRBJ1-2	.	TGCAGCGGGACAGGGACTAACTATGGCTACACCTTC	CSGTGTNYGYTF
TRBD1	TRBV6-5	TRBJ1-2	.	TGTGCCAGCAGTTACTCCACAGGGGGGAACTATGGCTACACCTTC	CASSYSTGGNYGYTF
.	TRBV21-1	TRBJ1-2	.	TGTGCCAGCGGGTGGCGTTGCGGTAACTATGGCTACACCTTC	CASGWRCGNYGYTF
.	TRBV7-3	TRBJ1-1	once	TGTGCCAGCAGCTTAACGGGTGGGGCTGAAGCTTTCTTT	CASSLTGGAEAFF
TRBD1	TRBV9	TRBJ1-1	.	TGTGCCAGCAGCGCGACAGGGGCCGTCACTGAAGCTTTCTTT	CASSATGAVTEAFF
.	TRBV19	TRBJ1-6	few	TGTGCCAGTAGTCCCGGGTCCGTAAATTCACCCCTCCACTTT	CASSPGSVNSPLHF
.	TRBV30	TRBJ1-1	few	TGTGCCTGGAGTGTAGGGGGCACTGAAGCTTTCTTT	CAWSVGGTEAFF
TRBD1	TRBV5-1	TRBJ2-1	.	TGCGCCAGCAGCACGGGACAGAGGCCTGGCTCCTACAATGAGCAGTTCTTC	CASSTGQRPGSYNEQFF
.	TRBV7-2	TRBJ1-1	.	TGTGCCAGCAGCCAGCGACAGATTACGAACACTGAAGCTTTCTTT	CASSQRQITNTEAFF
.	TRBV6-6	TRBJ2-7	.	TGTGCCAGCGAGGGGGTAACCAAACGCTACGAGCAGTACTTC	CASEGVTKRYEQYF
.	TRBV19	TRBJ1-5	few	TGTGCCAGTCGAGGGTTAACAGGGCTAAATCAGCCCCAGCATTTT	CASRGLTGLNQPQHF
.	TRBV30	TRBJ1-1	few	TGTGCCGCGGGACACCCGAACACTGAAGCTTTCTTT	CAAGHPNTEAFF
.	TRBV5-1	TRBJ2-6	.	TGCGCCAGCAGCCCCGAGGGGGCCAACGTCCTGACTTTC	CASSPEGANVLTF
.	TRBV7-2	TRBJ1-5	.	TGTGCCAGCAACCCTGACGCGGCAAGGAATCAGCCCCAGCATTTT	CASNPDAARNQPQHF